This T cell receptor (beta chain) was identified in a study of OX40 agonist ivuxolimab in advanced cancers. Study-wide background: Patients took ivuxolimab, an agonistic anti-OX40 (CD134) antibody. Every 2 weeks, patients got intravenous ivuxolimab at one of six dose levels (0.01-10 mg/kg). Overall study findings and caveats: Patients who responded partially at 0.1-3.0 mg/kg showed clonal expansion ranking among the lowest. Also showing low normalized T-cell clonal expansion were some of the nonresponders.

Notes on this clone: Antigen unknown.

The CDR3 loop spans 12 amino acids. Germline CDR1 is LNHDA and CDR2 is SQIVND (reference sequence). Trimming left V 7 bases short and J 4 bases short, with 10 bases between. Libraries were prepared by immunoSEQ multiplex PCR; TCRdb keeps only in-frame clonotypes and omits some of them. The table records 50,000 to 65,000 clones, approximately 90% of them present only once. This clonotype originated in an adult with an advanced solid tumor such as melanoma, head and neck, liver or kidney cancer. Specimen: CD4+ or CD8+ T cells sorted from blood, collected in a trial of the OX40 agonist ivuxolimab. The rearrangement joins TRBV19 to TRBJ2-5, with a tentative D call TRBD2 (6 bases). Written as DNA, the CDR3 is TGTGCCAGTACTCCCGGGGGAGAGACCCAGTACTTC. Translation: CASTPGGETQYF. Full variable domain (rest looked up from reference TRBV19 and TRBJ2-5): DGGITQSPKYLFRKEGQNVTLSCEQNLNHDAMYWYRQDPGQGLRLIYYSQIVNDFQKGDIAEGYSVSREKKESFPLTVTSAQKNPTAFYLCASTPGGETQYFGPGTRLLVL.